This TCR beta chain was sequenced in a study of Tregs in tolerant kidney transplant recipients. On the study more broadly: Recipient cells were told from donor cells by antibody staining.

The method was immunoSEQ multiplex PCR; TCRdb's version includes in-frame clones alone and lacks a portion of them. The table shows 20,000 or so clones, with under 70% occurring only once. Study observations and caveats: This study did not directly address biological reproducibility.

Comments on this clone: No antigen is known for it.

The germline gives CDR1 SQVTM, CDR2 ANQGSEA. The V end was cut by 6 bases, the J end by 4 bases, with 16 bases between. This CDR3 spans 14 amino acids. The rearrangement joins TRBV29-1 to TRBJ2-1; D is perhaps TRBD1 (5 bases). The origin of this receptor is a human donor in good health. The sequenced sample was Tregs from blood cultured with allogeneic cells. CDR3 region: CSVRRAGGYNEQFF. As DNA, the CDR3 is TGCAGCGTGCGCAGGGCAGGCGGATACAATGAGCAGTTCTTC.